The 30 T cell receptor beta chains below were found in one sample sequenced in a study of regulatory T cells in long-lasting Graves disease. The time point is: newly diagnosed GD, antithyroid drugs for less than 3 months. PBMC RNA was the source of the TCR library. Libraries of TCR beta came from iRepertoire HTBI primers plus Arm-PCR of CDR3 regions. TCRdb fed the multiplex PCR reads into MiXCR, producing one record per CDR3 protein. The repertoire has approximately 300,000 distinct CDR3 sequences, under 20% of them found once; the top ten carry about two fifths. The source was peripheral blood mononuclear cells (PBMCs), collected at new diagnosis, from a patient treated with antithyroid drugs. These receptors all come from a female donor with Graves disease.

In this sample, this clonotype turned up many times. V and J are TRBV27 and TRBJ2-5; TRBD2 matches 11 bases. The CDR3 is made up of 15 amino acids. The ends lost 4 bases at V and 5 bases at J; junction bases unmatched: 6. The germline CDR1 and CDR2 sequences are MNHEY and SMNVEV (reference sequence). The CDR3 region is CASSSLAGGRETQYF. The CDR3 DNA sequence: TGTGCCAGCAGTTCTCTAGCGGGAGGTCGGGAGACCCAGTACTTC.

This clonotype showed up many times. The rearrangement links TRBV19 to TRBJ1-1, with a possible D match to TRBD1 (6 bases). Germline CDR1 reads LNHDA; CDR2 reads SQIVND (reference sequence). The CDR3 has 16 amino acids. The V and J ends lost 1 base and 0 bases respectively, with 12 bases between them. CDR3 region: CASSIGRGRLNTEAFF. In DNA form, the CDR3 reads TGTGCCAGTAGTATAGGGAGGGGGAGGCTGAACACTGAAGCTTTCTTT.

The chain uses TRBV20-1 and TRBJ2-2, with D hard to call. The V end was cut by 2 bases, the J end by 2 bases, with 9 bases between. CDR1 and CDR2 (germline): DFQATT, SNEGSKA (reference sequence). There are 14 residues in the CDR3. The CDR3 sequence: CSARRWGNTGELFF. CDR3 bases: TGCAGTGCTAGACGGTGGGGTAACACCGGGGAGCTGTTTTTT.

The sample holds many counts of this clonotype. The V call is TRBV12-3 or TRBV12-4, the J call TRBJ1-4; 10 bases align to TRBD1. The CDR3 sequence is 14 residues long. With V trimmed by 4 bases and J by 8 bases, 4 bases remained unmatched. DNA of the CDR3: TGTGCCAGCAGTTGGGGACAGGGGAACGAAAAACTGTTTTTT. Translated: CASSWGQGNEKLFF.

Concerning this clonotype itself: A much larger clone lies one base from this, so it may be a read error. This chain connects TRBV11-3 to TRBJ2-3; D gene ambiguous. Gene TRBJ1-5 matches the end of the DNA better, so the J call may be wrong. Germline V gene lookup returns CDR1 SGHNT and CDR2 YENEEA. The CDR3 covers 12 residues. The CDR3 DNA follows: TGTGCCAGCAGCTTAGAACCAGATACGCAGCATTTT. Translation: CASSLEPDTQHF.

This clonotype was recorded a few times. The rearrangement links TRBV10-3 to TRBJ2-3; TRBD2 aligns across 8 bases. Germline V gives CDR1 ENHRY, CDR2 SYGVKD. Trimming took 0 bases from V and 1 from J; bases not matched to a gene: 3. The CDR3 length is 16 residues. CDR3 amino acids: CAISESPLAGTDTQYF. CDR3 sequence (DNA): TGTGCCATCAGTGAGTCTCCACTAGCGGGCACAGATACGCAGTATTTT.

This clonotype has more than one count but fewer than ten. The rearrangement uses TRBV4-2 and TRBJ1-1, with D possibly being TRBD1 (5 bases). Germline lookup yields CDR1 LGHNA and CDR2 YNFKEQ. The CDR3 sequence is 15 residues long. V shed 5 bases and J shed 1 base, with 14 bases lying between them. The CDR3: CASSLPGRQNTEAFF. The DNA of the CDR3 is TGTGCCAGCAGCTTGCCGGGACGGCAGAACACTGAAGCTTTCTTT.

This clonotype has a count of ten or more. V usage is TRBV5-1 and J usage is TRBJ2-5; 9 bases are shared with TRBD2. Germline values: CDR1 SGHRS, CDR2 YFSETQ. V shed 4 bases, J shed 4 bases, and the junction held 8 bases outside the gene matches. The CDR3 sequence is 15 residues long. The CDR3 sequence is CASSAKLAGGETQYF. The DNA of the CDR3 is TGCGCCAGCAGCGCTAAACTAGCGGGCGGAGAGACCCAGTACTTC.

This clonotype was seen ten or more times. This CDR3 reads CASSLSWDPQETQYF. CDR3 nucleotides: TGTGCCAGCAGTTTAAGCTGGGATCCCCAAGAGACCCAGTACTTC. The chain links TRBV27 to TRBJ2-5; D remains ambiguous. The germline V gene encodes CDR1 MNHEY and CDR2 SMNVEV (reference sequence). The CDR3 consists of 15 residues. The V and J ends lost 2 bases and 1 base respectively, with 11 bases between them.

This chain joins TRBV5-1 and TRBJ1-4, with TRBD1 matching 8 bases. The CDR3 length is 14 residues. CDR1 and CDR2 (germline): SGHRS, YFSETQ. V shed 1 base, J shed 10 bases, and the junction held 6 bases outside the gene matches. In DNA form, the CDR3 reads TGCGCCAGCAGCTTGACCGGACAGGGCGGAAAACTGTTTTTT. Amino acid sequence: CASSLTGQGGKLFF. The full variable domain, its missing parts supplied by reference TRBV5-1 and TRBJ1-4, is KAGVTQTPRYLIKTRGQQVTLSCSPISGHRSVSWYQQTPGQGLQFLFEYFSETQRNKGNFPGRFSGRQFSNSRSEMNVSTLELGDSALYLCASSLTGQGGKLFFGSGTQLSVL.

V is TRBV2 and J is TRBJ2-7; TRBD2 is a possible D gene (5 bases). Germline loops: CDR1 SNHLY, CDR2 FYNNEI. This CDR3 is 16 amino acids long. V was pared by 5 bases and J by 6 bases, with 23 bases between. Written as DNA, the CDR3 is TGTGCCAGCAGTCCGAGTAGTGCGGGTCTATTACCCGAGCAGTACTTC. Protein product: CASSPSSAGLLPEQYF.

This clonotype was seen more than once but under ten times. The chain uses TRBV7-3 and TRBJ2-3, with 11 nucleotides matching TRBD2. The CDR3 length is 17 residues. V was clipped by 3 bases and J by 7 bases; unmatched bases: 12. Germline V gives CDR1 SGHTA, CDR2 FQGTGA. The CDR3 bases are TGTGCCAGCAGCTTCCTCCCGACTAGCGGGATAGGTAATACGCAGTATTTT. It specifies CASSFLPTSGIGNTQYF.

The CDR3 protein is CASSLASYQETQYF. As DNA, the CDR3 is TGTGCCAGCAGCTTAGCGTCGTACCAAGAGACCCAGTACTTC. The chain combines TRBV7-9 with TRBJ2-5, with D unclear. V was trimmed by 0 bases and J by 0 bases, leaving 5 bases between them. The CDR3 is 14 amino acids. Germline lookup yields CDR1 SEHNR and CDR2 FQNEAQ (reference sequence).

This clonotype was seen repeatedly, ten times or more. The CDR3 coding sequence is TGTGCCAGCAGTTTGACAGGGGTTGGCAGTGGCTACACCTTC. It codes for CASSLTGVGSGYTF. The chain has TRBV28 and TRBJ1-2, with 8 bases matching TRBD1. The CDR3 is made up of 14 amino acids. V lost 3 bases to trimming and J lost 7 bases; unmatched junction nucleotides: 7. Germline V gene sequence: CDR1 MDHEN, CDR2 SYDVKM.

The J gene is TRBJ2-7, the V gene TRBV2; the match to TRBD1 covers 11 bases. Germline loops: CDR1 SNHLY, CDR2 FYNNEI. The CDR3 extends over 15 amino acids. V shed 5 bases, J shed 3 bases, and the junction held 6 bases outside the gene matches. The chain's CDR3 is CASSYRTGGYYEQYF. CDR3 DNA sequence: TGTGCCAGCAGTTATAGGACAGGGGGCTACTACGAGCAGTACTTC.

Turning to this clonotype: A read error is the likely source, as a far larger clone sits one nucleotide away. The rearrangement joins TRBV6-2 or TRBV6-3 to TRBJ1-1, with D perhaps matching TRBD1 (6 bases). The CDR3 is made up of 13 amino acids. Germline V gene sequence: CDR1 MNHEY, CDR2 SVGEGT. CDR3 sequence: CASSDQGNTEAYF. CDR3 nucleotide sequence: TGTGCCAGCAGTGACCAGGGGAACACTGAAGCTTACTTT.

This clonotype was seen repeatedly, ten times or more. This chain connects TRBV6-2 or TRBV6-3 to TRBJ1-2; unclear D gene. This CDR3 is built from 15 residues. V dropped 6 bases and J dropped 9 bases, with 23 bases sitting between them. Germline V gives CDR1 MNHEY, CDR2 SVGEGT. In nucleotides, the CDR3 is TGTGCCAGCAGGGCGACGGGATCCCGCCTGGGAAGCTACACCTTC. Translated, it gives CASRATGSRLGSYTF.

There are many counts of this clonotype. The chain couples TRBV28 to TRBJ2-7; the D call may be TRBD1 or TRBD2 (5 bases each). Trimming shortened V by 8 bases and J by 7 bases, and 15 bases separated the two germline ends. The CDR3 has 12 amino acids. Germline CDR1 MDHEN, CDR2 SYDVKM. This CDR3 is CASGAGLVEQYF. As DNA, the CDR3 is TGTGCCAGCGGGGCGGGCCTGGTGGAGCAGTACTTC.

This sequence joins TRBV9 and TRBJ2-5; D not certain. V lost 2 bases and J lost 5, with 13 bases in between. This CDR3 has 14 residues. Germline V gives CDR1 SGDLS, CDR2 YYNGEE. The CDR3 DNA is TGTGCCAGCAGCGTGGGGTCTGCTGGGGAGACCCAGTACTTC. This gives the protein CASSVGSAGETQYF. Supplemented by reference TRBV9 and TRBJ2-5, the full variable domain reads DSGVTQTPKHLITATGQRVTLRCSPRSGDLSVYWYQQSLDQGLQFLIQYYNGEERAKGNILERFSAQQFPDLHSELNLSSLELGDSALYFCASSVGSAGETQYFGPGTRLLVL.

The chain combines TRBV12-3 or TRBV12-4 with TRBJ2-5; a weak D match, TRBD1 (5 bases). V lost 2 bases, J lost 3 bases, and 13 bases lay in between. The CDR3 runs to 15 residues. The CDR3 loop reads CASSLRQGQKETQYF. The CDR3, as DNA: TGTGCCAGCAGTTTACGGCAGGGTCAAAAAGAGACCCAGTACTTC.

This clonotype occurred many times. CDR3 coding DNA: TGTGCCAGCAGTTTTAGTCGCCGGGAGACCCAGTACTTC. It translates to CASSFSRRETQYF. The chain uses TRBV28 and TRBJ2-5; unclear D gene. CDR1 and CDR2 from the germline V gene are MDHEN and SYDVKM. V was pared by 3 bases and J by 5 bases, with 10 bases between. The CDR3 length is 13 residues.

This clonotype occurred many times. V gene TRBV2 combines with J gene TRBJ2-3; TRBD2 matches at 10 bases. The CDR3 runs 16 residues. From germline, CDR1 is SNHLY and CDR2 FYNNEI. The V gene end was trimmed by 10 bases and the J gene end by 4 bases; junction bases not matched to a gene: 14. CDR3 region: CANLADSGRWSDTQYF. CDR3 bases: TGTGCCAACCTTGCGGATAGCGGGAGGTGGTCAGATACGCAGTATTTT.

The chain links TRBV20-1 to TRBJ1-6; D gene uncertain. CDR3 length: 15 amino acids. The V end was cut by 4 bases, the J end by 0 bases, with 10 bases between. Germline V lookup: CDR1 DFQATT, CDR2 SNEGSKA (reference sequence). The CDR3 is CSAMERSSYNSPLHF. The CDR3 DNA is TGCAGTGCTATGGAACGGAGCTCCTATAATTCACCCCTCCACTTT.

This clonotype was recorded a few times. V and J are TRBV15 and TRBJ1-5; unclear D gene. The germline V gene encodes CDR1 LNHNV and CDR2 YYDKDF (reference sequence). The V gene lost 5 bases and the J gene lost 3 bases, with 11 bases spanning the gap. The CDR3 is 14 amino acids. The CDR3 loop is CATSWRRDNQPQHF. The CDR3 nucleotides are TGTGCCACCAGCTGGCGAAGGGACAATCAGCCCCAGCATTTT.

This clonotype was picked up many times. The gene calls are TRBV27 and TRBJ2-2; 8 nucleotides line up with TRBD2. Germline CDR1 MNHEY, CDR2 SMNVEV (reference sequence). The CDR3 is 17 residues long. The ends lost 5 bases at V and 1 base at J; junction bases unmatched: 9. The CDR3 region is CASSPGLEGLNTGELFF. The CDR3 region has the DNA TGTGCCAGCAGTCCGGGACTAGAGGGCTTGAACACCGGGGAGCTGTTTTTT.

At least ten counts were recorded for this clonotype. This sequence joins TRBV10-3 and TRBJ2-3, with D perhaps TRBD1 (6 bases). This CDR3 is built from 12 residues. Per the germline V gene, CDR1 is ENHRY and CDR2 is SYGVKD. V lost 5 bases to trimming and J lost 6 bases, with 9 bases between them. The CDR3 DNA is TGTGCCATCAGTATCCAGGGGGATACGCAGTATTTT. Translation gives CAISIQGDTQYF.

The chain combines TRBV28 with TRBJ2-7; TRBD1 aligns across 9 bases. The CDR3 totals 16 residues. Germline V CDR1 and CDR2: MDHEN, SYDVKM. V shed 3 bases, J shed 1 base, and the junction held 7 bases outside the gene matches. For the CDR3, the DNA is TGTGCCAGCAGTTTGACCGGGACAGGGTCATCCTACGAGCAGTACTTC. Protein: CASSLTGTGSSYEQYF.

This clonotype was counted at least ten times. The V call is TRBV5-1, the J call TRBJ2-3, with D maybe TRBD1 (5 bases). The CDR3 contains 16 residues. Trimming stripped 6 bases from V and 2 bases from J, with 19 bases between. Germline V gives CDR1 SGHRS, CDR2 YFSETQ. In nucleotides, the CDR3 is TGCGCCAGCATGTTTTCAAGGGGCAAAATCACAGATACGCAGTATTTT. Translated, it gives CASMFSRGKITDTQYF.

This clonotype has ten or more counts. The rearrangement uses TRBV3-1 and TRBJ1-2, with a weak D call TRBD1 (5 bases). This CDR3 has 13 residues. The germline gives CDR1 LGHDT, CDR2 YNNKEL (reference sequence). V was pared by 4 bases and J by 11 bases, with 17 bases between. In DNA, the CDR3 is TGTGCCAGCAGCCCAAACGTTCAGGGATTTTACACCTTC. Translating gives CASSPNVQGFYTF.

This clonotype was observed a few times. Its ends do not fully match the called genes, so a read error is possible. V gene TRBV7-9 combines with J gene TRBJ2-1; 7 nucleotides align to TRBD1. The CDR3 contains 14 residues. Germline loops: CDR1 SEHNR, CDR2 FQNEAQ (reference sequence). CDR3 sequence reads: CASSLAHRGNEQFF. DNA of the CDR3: TGTGCCAGCAGCTTAGCGCACAGGGGAAATGAGCAGTTCTTT.